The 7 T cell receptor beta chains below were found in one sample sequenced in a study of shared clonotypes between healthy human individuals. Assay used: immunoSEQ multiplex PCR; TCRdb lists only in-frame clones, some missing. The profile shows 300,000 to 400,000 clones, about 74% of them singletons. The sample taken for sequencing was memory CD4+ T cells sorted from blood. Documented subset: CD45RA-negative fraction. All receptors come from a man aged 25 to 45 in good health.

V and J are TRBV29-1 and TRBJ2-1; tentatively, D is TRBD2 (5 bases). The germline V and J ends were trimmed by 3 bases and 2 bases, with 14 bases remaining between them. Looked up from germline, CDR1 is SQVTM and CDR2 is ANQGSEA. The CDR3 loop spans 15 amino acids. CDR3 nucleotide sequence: TGCAGCGTTGATGGCGGAGGCGGCCCCTACAATGAGCAGTTCTTC. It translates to CSVDGGGGPYNEQFF.

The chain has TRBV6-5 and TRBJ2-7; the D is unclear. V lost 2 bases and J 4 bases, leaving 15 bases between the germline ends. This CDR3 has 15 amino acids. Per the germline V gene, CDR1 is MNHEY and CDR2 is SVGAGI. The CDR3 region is CASSYTSPPNYEQYF. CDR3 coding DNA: TGTGCCAGCAGTTACACTTCACCACCTAATTACGAGCAGTACTTC.

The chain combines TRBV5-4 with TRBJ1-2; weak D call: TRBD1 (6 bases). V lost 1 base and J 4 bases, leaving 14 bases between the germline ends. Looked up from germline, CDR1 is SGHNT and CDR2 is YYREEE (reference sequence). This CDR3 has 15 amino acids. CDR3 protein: CASSLSRQGSYGYTF. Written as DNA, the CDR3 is TGTGCCAGCAGCTTGTCTCGGCAGGGGAGCTATGGCTACACCTTC.

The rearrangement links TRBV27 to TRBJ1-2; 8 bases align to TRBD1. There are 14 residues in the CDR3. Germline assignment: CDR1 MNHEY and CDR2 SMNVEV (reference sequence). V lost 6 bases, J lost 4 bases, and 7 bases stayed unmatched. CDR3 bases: TGTGCCAGCAGCCGACAGGGGCCTGGCTATGGCTACACCTTC. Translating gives CASSRQGPGYGYTF.

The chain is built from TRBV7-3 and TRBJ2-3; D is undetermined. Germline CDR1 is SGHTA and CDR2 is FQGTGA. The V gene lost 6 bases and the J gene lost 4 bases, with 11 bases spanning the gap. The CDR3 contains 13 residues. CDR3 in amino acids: CASRRNQADTQYF. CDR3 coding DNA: TGTGCCAGCAGACGAAACCAGGCAGATACGCAGTATTTT.

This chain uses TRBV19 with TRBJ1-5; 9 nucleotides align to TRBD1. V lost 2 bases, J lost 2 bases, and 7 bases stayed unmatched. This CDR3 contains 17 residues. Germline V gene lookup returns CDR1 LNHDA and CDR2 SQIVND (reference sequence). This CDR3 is CASSIHSGQGRNQPQHF. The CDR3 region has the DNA TGTGCCAGTAGTATACACTCGGGACAGGGACGCAATCAGCCCCAGCATTTT. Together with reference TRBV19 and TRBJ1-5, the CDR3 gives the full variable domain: DGGITQSPKYLFRKEGQNVTLSCEQNLNHDAMYWYRQDPGQGLRLIYYSQIVNDFQKGDIAEGYSVSREKKESFPLTVTSAQKNPTAFYLCASSIHSGQGRNQPQHFGDGTRLSIL.

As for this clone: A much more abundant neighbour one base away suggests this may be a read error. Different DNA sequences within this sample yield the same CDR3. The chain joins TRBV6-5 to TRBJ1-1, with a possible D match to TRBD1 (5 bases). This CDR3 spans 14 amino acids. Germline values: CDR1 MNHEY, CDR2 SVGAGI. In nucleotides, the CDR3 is TGTGCCAGCATTCCACAGGATATGGGCGCTGAAGCCTTCTTT. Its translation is CASIPQDMGAEAFF.